This entry lists 30 T cell receptor beta chains sequenced from one sample in a study of cytomegalovirus exposure and HLA in healthy donors (TCRdb year 2017). The library was made by the immunoSEQ multiplex PCR assay. For the multiplex PCR, a mixture combining 60 forward primers for TCR Vbeta segments and 13 reverse primers for TCR Jbeta segments was used. Held by TCRdb, this immuneACCESS table contains in-frame sequences only and omits some clones. Under half of the omission traces to an unresolved V gene where checked; the cause of the rest is unknown. For this sample the table gives under 200,000 clones, of which approximately 75% were detected only once. Around 1.9% of the sample belongs to the ten largest clones. The sample consisted of PBMCs. The source is a woman under 30 in good health and CMV-seronegative.

Written as DNA, the CDR3 is TGTGCCAGCAGCCCCCGATGGGGCGGAGCATACAATGAGCAGTTCTTC. Translation gives CASSPRWGGAYNEQFF. The chain joins TRBV7-2 to TRBJ2-1; possibly TRBD1 for D (5 bases). This CDR3 contains 16 residues. Trimming removed 5 bases at V and 4 bases at J, with 18 bases between. Germline loops: CDR1 SGHTA, CDR2 FQGNSA.

The chain joins TRBV2 to TRBJ2-3; 9 bases align to TRBD1. V dropped 8 bases and J dropped 10; count of bases not matched to a gene: 7. Germline V gene lookup returns CDR1 SNHLY and CDR2 FYNNEI. This CDR3 is 12 amino acids long. The CDR3 DNA sequence: TGTGCCAGCTGCCCAACAGGGGGCCCGCAGTATTTT. Translation: CASCPTGGPQYF.

This chain connects TRBV5-4 to TRBJ2-1, with 11 bases that match TRBD1. Germline V gene data show CDR1 as SGHNT and CDR2 as YYREEE (reference sequence). V shed 5 bases, J shed 4 bases, and the junction held 5 bases outside the gene matches. The CDR3 is 15 residues long. CDR3 amino acids: CASRSDRGLYNEQFF. CDR3 nucleotides: TGTGCCAGCAGGTCGGACAGGGGGCTATACAATGAGCAGTTCTTC. Full variable domain (missing parts from reference TRBV5-4 and TRBJ2-1): ETGVTQSPTHLIKTRGQQVTLRCSSQSGHNTVSWYQQALGQGPQFIFQYYREEENGRGNFPPRFSGLQFPNYSSELNVNALELDDSALYLCASRSDRGLYNEQFFGPGTRLTVL.

This clone has more than one count but fewer than ten. The chain joins TRBV5-5 to TRBJ2-1; D may be TRBD2 (6 bases). The CDR3 contains 14 residues. With 4 bases removed from V and 6 bases from J, the gap between germline ends came to 14 bases. Germline V gene data show CDR1 as SGHKS and CDR2 as YYEKEE (reference sequence). CDR3 in DNA: TGTGCCAGCAGCCAGGGACTTCCTAGCAATGAGCAGTTCTTC. Amino acids: CASSQGLPSNEQFF.

The chain carries TRBV6-6 and TRBJ1-1; D call uncertain. Germline V gene sequence: CDR1 MNHNY, CDR2 SVGAGI (reference sequence). The V and J ends lost 2 bases and 9 bases respectively, with 16 bases between them. The CDR3 has 14 residues. The CDR3 DNA follows: TGTGCCAGCAGTTACAAAGGCGGTGAGAGGAAAGCTTTCTTT. This translates into CASSYKGGERKAFF.

For the CDR3, the DNA is TGCGCCAGCAGCCAAGGCACCGGGGGAAGGATAGATACGCAGTATTTT. Protein: CASSQGTGGRIDTQYF. The chain uses TRBV4-1 and TRBJ2-3, with a tentative D call TRBD2 (6 bases). From germline, CDR1 is MGHRA and CDR2 YSYEKL. This CDR3 has 16 residues. Between the trimmed V and J ends, which lost 1 base and 5 bases, there was a span of 16 bases.

V usage is TRBV18 and J usage is TRBJ1-4; the match to TRBD1 covers 9 bases. Looked up from germline, CDR1 is KGHSH and CDR2 is LQKENI. This CDR3 has 17 residues. V lost 3 bases, J lost 3 bases, and 8 bases stayed unmatched. Here the CDR3 reads CASSPRTGDQPNEKLFF. DNA of the CDR3: TGTGCCAGCTCACCCCGGACAGGGGACCAACCTAATGAAAAACTGTTTTTT. Full variable domain (outside the CDR3, taken from reference TRBV18 and TRBJ1-4): NAGVMQNPRHLVRRRGQEARLRCSPMKGHSHVYWYRQLPEEGLKFMVYLQKENIIDESGMPKERFSAEFPKEGPSILRIQQVVRGDSAAYFCASSPRTGDQPNEKLFFGSGTQLSVL.

This chain joins TRBV28 and TRBJ2-1, with D perhaps TRBD2 (6 bases). Between the trimmed V and J ends, which lost 6 bases and 1 base, there was a span of 13 bases. The CDR3 covers 15 residues. Germline CDR1 and CDR2: MDHEN and SYDVKM. The DNA of the CDR3 is TGTGCCAGCAGCCCGACGGGAGCTTCCTACAATGAGCAGTTCTTC. This gives the protein CASSPTGASYNEQFF.

The chain recombines TRBV5-6 with TRBJ2-1; TRBD2 matches at 10 bases. This CDR3 region has 16 residues. The germline CDR1 and CDR2 sequences are SGHDT and YYEEEE. The trim removed 1 base at V and 7 bases at J, leaving 8 bases unmatched. Written as DNA, the CDR3 is TGTGCCAGCAGCTTGTTTCAGGGACTAGCGCTTAATGAGCAGTTCTTC. Its protein is CASSLFQGLALNEQFF.

J is TRBJ2-4 and V is TRBV19; 8 bases line up with TRBD2. There are 16 residues in the CDR3. V lost 7 bases, J lost 7 bases, and 15 bases stayed unmatched. Germline V CDR1 and CDR2: LNHDA, SQIVND (reference sequence). The CDR3 nucleotides read TGTGCCAGTACCCACGGACTAGCCTGGGGAGAGAACATTCAGTACTTC. Residues: CASTHGLAWGENIQYF.

The rearrangement joins TRBV6-5 to TRBJ1-5; the D gene is possibly TRBD1 (5 bases). Germline V lookup: CDR1 MNHEY, CDR2 SVGAGI. The CDR3 is 14 residues long. Trimming removed 0 bases at V and 5 bases at J, with 8 bases between. The CDR3 sequence is CASSYSTADQPQHF. The CDR3 nucleotides are TGTGCCAGCAGTTACTCGACAGCTGATCAGCCCCAGCATTTT.

The CDR3: CASSLGTAQQFF. The CDR3 nucleotides are TGTGCCAGCAGCTTAGGGACAGCTCAGCAGTTCTTC. The chain uses TRBV7-2 and TRBJ2-1, with D maybe TRBD1 (6 bases). Trimming took 1 base from V and 11 from J, leaving 9 bases between them. CDR1 is SGHTA, CDR2 FQGNSA, per germline. This CDR3 contains 12 residues.

The chain combines TRBV10-1 with TRBJ1-1; D not resolved. From germline, CDR1 is WNHNN and CDR2 SYGVQD (reference sequence). The CDR3 contains 13 residues. V was shortened by 6 bases and J by 3 bases, with 11 bases between the two germline ends. The CDR3 region has the DNA TGCGCCAGCAGACTGAGCGGGGACACTGAAGCTTTCTTT. It yields the protein CASRLSGDTEAFF.

The V and J genes are TRBV4-1 and TRBJ1-6; a possible D gene is TRBD1 (5 bases). Trimming left V 2 bases short and J 10 bases short, with 9 bases between. Germline CDR1 is MGHRA and CDR2 is YSYEKL. The CDR3 is made up of 13 amino acids. The CDR3 reads CASSQPGLSPLHF. The CDR3 bases are TGCGCCAGCAGCCAACCAGGGTTATCACCCCTCCACTTT.

The rearrangement joins TRBV7-9 to TRBJ2-1; TRBD1 matches 8 bases. Germline V gene sequence: CDR1 SEHNR, CDR2 FQNEAQ (reference sequence). This CDR3 has 15 residues. Trimming at V came to 4 bases and at J to 3 bases, leaving 5 bases not matched to a gene. The CDR3 region has the DNA TGTGCCAGCAGCTCCGGACAGGGAGACTACAATGAGCAGTTCTTC. It yields the protein CASSSGQGDYNEQFF.

This clone has only one observation. CDR3 loop: CAWNFGGSTEAFF. In nucleotides, the CDR3 is TGTGCCTGGAATTTTGGCGGTTCCACTGAAGCTTTCTTT. The chain uses TRBV30 and TRBJ1-1; D ambiguous. This CDR3 comprises 13 residues. Trimming shortened V by 4 bases and J by 4 bases, and 13 bases separated the two germline ends. CDR1 is GTSNPN and CDR2 is SVGIG in the germline V gene (reference sequence).

The CDR3 is CASIQIGYTEAFF. Written as DNA, the CDR3 is TGTGCCAGCATCCAAATCGGGTACACTGAAGCTTTCTTT. The chain combines TRBV5-8 with TRBJ1-1; D unresolved. Trimming removed 6 bases at V and 3 bases at J, with 12 bases between. This CDR3 has 13 amino acids. Per germline, CDR1 SGHTS and CDR2 YDEGEE.

The count of this clone is one. The gene calls are TRBV18 and TRBJ1-2; tentative D call: TRBD1 (5 bases). This CDR3 comprises 15 residues. With 1 base removed from V and 5 bases from J, the gap between germline ends came to 14 bases. Germline V lookup: CDR1 KGHSH, CDR2 LQKENI. The CDR3 bases are TGTGCCAGCTCACCACTGGACACCTTCACATATGGCTACACCTTC. It is translated as CASSPLDTFTYGYTF. Filled out from reference TRBV18 and TRBJ1-2, the complete variable domain reads NAGVMQNPRHLVRRRGQEARLRCSPMKGHSHVYWYRQLPEEGLKFMVYLQKENIIDESGMPKERFSAEFPKEGPSILRIQQVVRGDSAAYFCASSPLDTFTYGYTFGSGTRLTVV.

This clone was detected a few times. The chain recombines TRBV5-1 with TRBJ1-2; TRBD1 aligns across 7 bases. The ends lost 0 bases at V and 3 bases at J; junction bases unmatched: 5. This CDR3 region has 15 residues. Per germline, CDR1 SGHRS and CDR2 YFSETQ. This chain's CDR3 is CASSLVPGGHYGYTF. DNA of the CDR3: TGCGCCAGCAGCTTGGTTCCAGGGGGGCACTATGGCTACACCTTC.

V is TRBV28 and J is TRBJ1-5; no firm D call. V was pared by 3 bases and J by 3 bases, with 6 bases between. Germline V CDR1 and CDR2: MDHEN, SYDVKM. The CDR3 is made up of 13 amino acids. This CDR3 is CASSLSLNQPQHF. The CDR3 region has the DNA TGTGCCAGCAGTTTGAGCCTCAATCAGCCCCAGCATTTT. Full variable domain (remainder filled in from reference TRBV28 and TRBJ1-5): DVKVTQSSRYLVKRTGEKVFLECVQDMDHENMFWYRQDPGLGLRLIYFSYDVKMKEKGDIPEGYSVSREKKERFSLILESASTNQTSMYLCASSLSLNQPQHFGDGTRLSIL.

This clone was picked up a small number of times. CDR3 sequence: CASSSEGGNSPLHF. DNA for the CDR3: TGCGCCAGCAGCTCAGAGGGTGGGAATTCACCCCTCCACTTT. The chain carries TRBV5-1 and TRBJ1-6; D remains ambiguous. The CDR3 has 14 residues. Trimming took 3 bases from V and 7 from J, leaving 11 bases between them. Germline CDR1 and CDR2: SGHRS and YFSETQ.

The chain has TRBV10-1 and TRBJ1-5; a weak D match, TRBD1 (5 bases). Germline lookup yields CDR1 WNHNN and CDR2 SYGVQD (reference sequence). V lost 2 bases and J 14 bases, leaving 13 bases between the germline ends. The CDR3 runs 12 residues. Here the CDR3 reads CASSEPRTRKHF. The CDR3, as DNA: TGCGCCAGCAGTGAGCCCCGGACAAGGAAGCATTTT.

This clone was seen a single time. The CDR3 DNA reads as TGTGCCAGCAGTAACGACAGGGTGAACACTGAAGCTTTCTTT. As protein: CASSNDRVNTEAFF. The gene calls are TRBV6-5 and TRBJ1-1, with TRBD1 matching over 7 bases. This CDR3 is 14 amino acids long. Germline lookup yields CDR1 MNHEY and CDR2 SVGAGI. The J segment lost 0 bases and the V segment lost 5 bases, leaving 3 bases of the junction unmatched.

The chain employs TRBV7-2 and TRBJ2-1, with 12 nucleotides matching TRBD2. The junction had 4 bases not matched to a gene; V was cut back by 2 bases and J by 5 bases. Germline-derived CDR1 and CDR2 are SGHTA and FQGNSA. The CDR3 contains 16 residues. The CDR3 reads CASSLSLAGGNNEQFF. The DNA for the CDR3 is TGTGCCAGCAGCTTAAGCCTAGCGGGGGGGAACAATGAGCAGTTCTTC.

The chain combines TRBV25-1 with TRBJ2-3; D is undetermined. The germline gives CDR1 MGHDK, CDR2 SYGVNS. V was trimmed by 1 base and J by 3 bases, leaving 11 bases between them. The length of the CDR3 is 15 residues. The CDR3 DNA reads as TGTGCCAGCAGTGAATCTGTCATCGGGACAGATACGCAGTATTTT. Protein sequence: CASSESVIGTDTQYF. Full variable domain (missing parts from reference TRBV25-1 and TRBJ2-3): EADIYQTPRYLVIGTGKKITLECSQTMGHDKMYWYQQDPGMELHLIHYSYGVNSTEKGDLSSESTVSRIRTEHFPLTLESARPSHTSQYLCASSESVIGTDTQYFGPGTRLTVL.

The chain carries TRBV18 and TRBJ2-7; TRBD2 matches at 9 bases. Unmatched junction bases numbered 18, after V lost 0 bases and J lost 6 bases. There are 19 residues in the CDR3. Germline CDR1 reads KGHSH; CDR2 reads LQKENI. CDR3 residues: CASSPPNLRGTSIQSEQYF. Here the CDR3 DNA reads TGTGCCAGCTCACCACCGAACTTAAGAGGGACTAGCATTCAGTCCGAGCAGTACTTC.

The rearrangement joins TRBV19 to TRBJ1-2; D gene ambiguous. The V end lost 6 bases, the J end lost 4 bases, and 6 bases lay between the germline ends. Germline V gene data show CDR1 as LNHDA and CDR2 as SQIVND (reference sequence). The CDR3 sequence is 11 residues long. The CDR3 protein is CASSPGYGYTF. DNA of the CDR3: TGTGCCAGTAGCCCCGGCTATGGCTACACCTTC.

This chain connects TRBV19 to TRBJ1-4; 7 positions match TRBD1. The CDR3 spans 16 residues. Looked up from germline, CDR1 is LNHDA and CDR2 is SQIVND (reference sequence). J gave up 4 bases and V 6 bases, and 11 bases lay outside the gene matches. CDR3 nucleotides: TGTGCCAGTAGCGTCCTTCACAGGGGAATTAATGAAAAACTGTTTTTT. Encoded protein: CASSVLHRGINEKLFF.

This chain joins TRBV5-5 and TRBJ2-2, with TRBD1 identical over 8 bases. Unmatched junction bases numbered 2, after V lost 1 base and J lost 3 bases. The CDR3 covers 15 residues. The V gene's germline CDR1 is SGHKS and CDR2 YYEKEE (reference sequence). The CDR3 DNA sequence: TGTGCCAGCAGCTTGAGGACAGGGTACACCGGGGAGCTGTTTTTT. It is translated as CASSLRTGYTGELFF.

The CDR3 sequence: CASSLMGGSSTEAFF. As DNA, the CDR3 is TGTGCCAGCAGCTTAATGGGGGGGAGTAGCACTGAAGCTTTCTTT. The J gene is TRBJ1-1, the V gene TRBV7-3; possibly TRBD1 for D (5 bases). The CDR3 spans 15 residues. Deletions cut 1 base from V and 4 bases from J, with 13 bases between. Germline CDR1 reads SGHTA; CDR2 reads FQGTGA.